This TCR beta chain was identified during a study of siplizumab effects on memory and regulatory T cells. The study, taken as a whole, reports: Most alloreactive clones went unmapped to unstimulated subsets; only a minor fraction mapped.

Repertoires were generated with immunoSEQ multiplex PCR, while TCRdb's copy carries only in-frame clones and drops some. The data contain 75,000 to 95,000 clones, 75% to 90% of them singletons. In germline, CDR1 is SGHTA, CDR2 FQGNSA. CDR3 length equals 14 residues. V shed 6 bases, J shed 5 bases, and the junction held 7 bases outside the gene matches. As for this clone: No antigen is known for it.

Sequenced sample: CD4+ T cells sorted from blood. The chain couples TRBV7-2 to TRBJ2-5; TRBD1 agrees at 9 bases. The clonotype was recovered from a human donor in good health. In DNA form, the CDR3 reads TGTGCCAGCAGTTTTGACAGGGGGTTGGAGACCCAGTACTTC. It specifies CASSFDRGLETQYF.